Listed below are T cell receptor beta chains from one sample, sequenced in a study of blood T cell repertoires in COVID-19. Sequencing was performed with immunoSEQ multiplex PCR; in TCRdb, only in-frame clones are kept and a portion is missing. The sample shows roughly 220,000 clones, approximately 80% of them seen only once. Sequenced material: PBMCs or T cells enriched from blood (not recorded which). These receptors were taken from a man between 25 and 39 years old with acute COVID-19. CDR3s leave out the opening cysteine and the closing phenylalanine or tryptophan. A D gene is named only where the DNA matches it firmly. Clone size is shown for a subset of rows, as once, few, many or a class of expanded clone.

cdr3_aa: ASGSWGAGANVLT; j_call: TRBJ2-6; clone_size: NA; d_call: NA; v_call: TRBV27
cdr3_aa: ASSIPEGAQH; j_call: TRBJ1-5; clone_size: NA; d_call: NA; v_call: TRBV19
cdr3_aa: ASSSPLAGGIQETQY; j_call: TRBJ2-5; clone_size: NA; d_call: TRBD2; v_call: TRBV7-9
cdr3_aa: ASGSGGASGAVTQY; j_call: TRBJ2-3; clone_size: NA; d_call: TRBD2; v_call: TRBV28
cdr3_aa: ASCGVTSGNTIY; j_call: TRBJ1-3; clone_size: NA; d_call: NA; v_call: TRBV2
cdr3_aa: ASRGQGATNEKLF; j_call: TRBJ1-4; clone_size: NA; d_call: TRBD1; v_call: TRBV5-5
cdr3_aa: AWTSGETQY; j_call: TRBJ2-5; clone_size: NA; d_call: NA; v_call: TRBV30
cdr3_aa: ASSARSGGQLWEQF; j_call: TRBJ2-1; clone_size: NA; d_call: TRBD2; v_call: TRBV6-1
cdr3_aa: ASSKGTGENEQF; j_call: TRBJ2-1; clone_size: NA; d_call: NA; v_call: TRBV21-1
cdr3_aa: ASSSLAEDSPLH; j_call: TRBJ1-6; clone_size: NA; d_call: NA; v_call: TRBV5-1
cdr3_aa: ASSVSSEILNEQF; j_call: TRBJ2-1; clone_size: few; d_call: NA; v_call: TRBV9
cdr3_aa: ASSLQGWGTEAF; j_call: TRBJ1-1; clone_size: NA; d_call: NA; v_call: TRBV7-9
cdr3_aa: ASSKDTLAYNEQF; j_call: TRBJ2-1; clone_size: NA; d_call: NA; v_call: TRBV9
cdr3_aa: ASSYFYRVYGYT; j_call: TRBJ1-2; clone_size: NA; d_call: NA; v_call: TRBV3-1/TRBV3-2
cdr3_aa: ASSPLDSAISYEQY; j_call: TRBJ2-7; clone_size: once; d_call: NA; v_call: TRBV18